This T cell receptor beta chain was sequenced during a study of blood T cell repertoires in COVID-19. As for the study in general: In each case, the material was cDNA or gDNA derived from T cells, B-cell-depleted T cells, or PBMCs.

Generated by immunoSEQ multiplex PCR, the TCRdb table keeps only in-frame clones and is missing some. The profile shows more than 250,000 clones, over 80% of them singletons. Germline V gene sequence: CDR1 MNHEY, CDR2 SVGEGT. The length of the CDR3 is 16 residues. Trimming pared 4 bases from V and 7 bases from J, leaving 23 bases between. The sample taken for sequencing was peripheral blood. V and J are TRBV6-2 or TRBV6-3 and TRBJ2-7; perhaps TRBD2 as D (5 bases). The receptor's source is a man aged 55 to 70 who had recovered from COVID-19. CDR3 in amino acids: CASSSTRIDSGDEQYF. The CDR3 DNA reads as TGTGCCAGCAGTTCCACTAGAATCGACTCCGGGGATGAGCAGTACTTC.